A single sample gave rise to the 7 T cell receptor beta chains below, sequenced in a study of blood T cell repertoires in COVID-19. Using immunoSEQ multiplex PCR, the repertoire was profiled, and TCRdb retains in-frame clones only, with some absent. The sample has 250,000 or so clones; about nine tenths are singletons. Specimen: PBMCs or T cells enriched from blood (not recorded which). These receptors all come from a woman in her 30s with acute COVID-19.

This sequence joins TRBV29-1 and TRBJ1-2, with unresolved D. Germline values: CDR1 SQVTM, CDR2 ANQGSEA. The CDR3 spans 13 residues. V dropped 2 bases and J dropped 8 bases, with 15 bases sitting between them. CDR3 in amino acids: CSVERSSSWGYTF. For the CDR3, the DNA is TGCAGCGTTGAAAGGAGTTCCAGCTGGGGCTACACCTTC.

V is TRBV13 and J is TRBJ2-1; a weak D match, TRBD1 (5 bases). The CDR3 runs to 13 residues. V was shortened by 3 bases and J by 7 bases, with 10 bases between the two germline ends. Looked up from germline, CDR1 is PRHDT and CDR2 is FYEKMQ (reference sequence). The CDR3 reads CASSFGRANEQFF. CDR3 DNA sequence: TGTGCCAGCAGCTTTGGCAGGGCTAATGAGCAGTTCTTC. The complete variable domain, with remaining parts taken from reference TRBV13 and TRBJ2-1, reads AAGVIQSPRHLIKEKRETATLKCYPIPRHDTVYWYQQGPGQDPQFLISFYEKMQSDKGSIPDRFSAQQFSDYHSELNMSSLELGDSALYFCASSFGRANEQFFGPGTRLTVL.

This chain connects TRBV5-6 to TRBJ2-6, with 11 bases that match TRBD1. The CDR3 loop spans 18 amino acids. Germline CDR1 is SGHDT and CDR2 is YYEEEE. J gave up 4 bases and V 5 bases, and 11 bases lay outside the gene matches. The CDR3 sequence is CASRAPGTGGLGANVLTF. Here the CDR3 DNA reads TGTGCCAGCAGGGCACCCGGGACAGGGGGTTTAGGGGCCAACGTCCTGACTTTC. Looking up the rest from reference TRBV5-6 and TRBJ2-6 gives the full variable domain: DAGVTQSPTHLIKTRGQQVTLRCSPKSGHDTVSWYQQALGQGPQFIFQYYEEEERQRGNFPDRFSGHQFPNYSSELNVNALLLGDSALYLCASRAPGTGGLGANVLTFGAGSRLTVL.

The chain combines TRBV18 with TRBJ2-5; the match to TRBD1 covers 7 bases. CDR1 is KGHSH, CDR2 LQKENI, per germline. This CDR3 is built from 16 residues. V gave up 2 bases and J gave up 3 bases; unmatched junction bases: 9. CDR3 amino acids: CASSPIQGSAKETQYF. As DNA, the CDR3 is TGTGCCAGCTCACCAATACAGGGGAGTGCAAAAGAGACCCAGTACTTC. The variable domain in full, completed from reference TRBV18 and TRBJ2-5, reads NAGVMQNPRHLVRRRGQEARLRCSPMKGHSHVYWYRQLPEEGLKFMVYLQKENIIDESGMPKERFSAEFPKEGPSILRIQQVVRGDSAAYFCASSPIQGSAKETQYFGPGTRLLVL.

The chain combines TRBV12-3 or TRBV12-4 with TRBJ1-1, with D possibly being TRBD1 (5 bases). The V end was cut by 3 bases, the J end by 6 bases, with 11 bases between. This CDR3 has 13 amino acids. The CDR3 coding sequence is TGTGCCAGCAGTTTGAGTCAGGGTGCTGAAGCTTTCTTT. Residues: CASSLSQGAEAFF.

The chain has TRBV5-8 and TRBJ2-1; possibly TRBD2 for D (5 bases). Germline CDR1 is SGHTS and CDR2 is YDEGEE. The CDR3 runs to 15 residues. V was clipped by 0 bases and J by 0 bases, with 7 bases between them. The CDR3: CASSLADFSYNEQFF. The CDR3 DNA reads TGTGCCAGCAGCTTGGCGGACTTCTCCTACAATGAGCAGTTCTTC.

CDR3 protein: CASAGTGGNQPQHF. As DNA, the CDR3 is TGTGCCAGTGCCGGGACAGGGGGGAATCAGCCCCAGCATTTT. J is TRBJ1-5 and V is TRBV2; 11 bases line up with TRBD1. This CDR3 region has 14 residues. The V segment lost 9 bases and the J segment 4 bases; nucleotides outside the gene matches: 5. Germline V gene lookup returns CDR1 SNHLY and CDR2 FYNNEI.